The 10 T cell receptor beta chains below come from one sample, sequenced in a study of OX40 agonist ivuxolimab in advanced cancers. TCRdb keeps only in-frame clones here, not all; method: immunoSEQ multiplex PCR. The sample has around 66,000 clones, more than 80% seen once. Sequencing was performed on CD4+ or CD8+ T cells sorted from blood, taken in a trial of the OX40 agonist ivuxolimab. The origin of the receptors is an adult with an advanced solid tumor such as melanoma, head and neck, liver or kidney cancer.

The CDR3: CASSPKGVIDTDTQYF. CDR3 DNA: TGCGCCAGCAGCCCAAAGGGGGTTATCGACACAGATACGCAGTATTTT. The chain has TRBV5-1 and TRBJ2-3, with a weak D call TRBD1 (6 bases). The CDR3 length is 16 residues. The V gene's germline CDR1 is SGHRS and CDR2 YFSETQ. V shed 4 bases and J shed 2 bases, with 17 bases lying between them.

The chain employs TRBV5-4 and TRBJ1-3; D perhaps matches TRBD1 (6 bases). This CDR3 is 17 amino acids long. Germline V gene sequence: CDR1 SGHNT, CDR2 YYREEE (reference sequence). V lost 0 bases and J lost 2, with 15 bases in between. This chain's CDR3 is CASSLGGGTGTGNTIYF. Here the CDR3 DNA reads TGTGCCAGCAGCTTGGGAGGAGGTACAGGGACTGGAAACACCATATATTTT.

This clone was counted a single time. This chain links TRBV19 with TRBJ2-1; TRBD2 agrees at 12 bases. The germline V gene encodes CDR1 LNHDA and CDR2 SQIVND (reference sequence). The CDR3 sequence is 16 residues long. V gave up 4 bases and J gave up 4 bases; unmatched junction bases: 5. CDR3 in amino acids: CASSRLAGDLYNEQFF. The CDR3 region has the DNA TGTGCCAGTAGTAGACTAGCGGGAGATCTTTACAATGAGCAGTTCTTC.

In nucleotides, the CDR3 is TGTGCCAGCAGACTGACAGATACGCAGTATTTT. Amino acids: CASRLTDTQYF. The rearrangement uses TRBV6-6 and TRBJ2-3; D ambiguous. Trimming left V 6 bases short and J 3 bases short, with 4 bases between. This CDR3 comprises 11 residues. Looked up from germline, CDR1 is MNHNY and CDR2 is SVGAGI (reference sequence).

The rearrangement links TRBV29-1 to TRBJ2-7; 7 bases are shared with TRBD1. Germline assignment: CDR1 SQVTM and CDR2 ANQGSEA. The CDR3 is 13 amino acids. V lost 6 bases to trimming and J lost 2 bases; unmatched junction nucleotides: 7. CDR3 coding DNA: TGCAGCGTCAAGGACAGGAACGCCTACGAGCAGTACTTC. It translates to CSVKDRNAYEQYF.

This rearrangement joins TRBV11-2 to TRBJ2-3, with 7 bases matching TRBD1. The CDR3 consists of 15 residues. The germline CDR1 and CDR2 sequences are SGHAT and FQNNGV. Losses at the gene ends were 3 bases for V and 0 bases for J; bases not matched to a gene: 3. CDR3 sequence reads: CASSFWDSSTDTQYF. The CDR3 bases are TGTGCCAGCAGCTTCTGGGACAGTAGCACAGATACGCAGTATTTT.

The J gene is TRBJ2-2, the V gene TRBV27, with 9 nucleotides matching TRBD2. This CDR3 spans 15 amino acids. Looked up from germline, CDR1 is MNHEY and CDR2 is SMNVEV (reference sequence). V was pared by 6 bases and J by 6 bases, with 8 bases of the junction left unmatched. The CDR3 DNA reads TGTGCCAGCAGGCCCAATAGCGGGAGCCCCGGGGAGCTGTTTTTT. Its protein is CASRPNSGSPGELFF.

The V call is TRBV2, the J call TRBJ2-1; 10 nucleotides line up with TRBD2. This CDR3 has 11 residues. Trimming at V came to 8 bases and at J to 14 bases, leaving 6 bases not matched to a gene. Per germline, CDR1 SNHLY and CDR2 FYNNEI. CDR3 DNA: TGTGCCAGCGGGTCCAGCGGGAGGGAGTTCTTC. Amino acid sequence: CASGSSGREFF.

This CDR3 reads CASSRQGNEQFF. The CDR3 DNA reads TGCGCCAGCAGCAGACAGGGCAATGAGCAGTTCTTC. The chain joins TRBV5-1 to TRBJ2-1; 7 nucleotides agree with TRBD1. With 4 bases clipped from V and 6 bases from J, the junction kept 1 base outside the gene matches. CDR1 and CDR2 (germline): SGHRS, YFSETQ. The CDR3 covers 12 residues.

Of note for this clone: A read error may produce the germline difference seen at one junction end. Other DNA sequences from this sample encode an identical CDR3 as well. In DNA form, the CDR3 reads TGTGCCTGGGGGGTTAGCGGGAGTTTCACAGATACACAGTATTTT. Translation: CAWGVSGSFTDTQYF. This sequence joins TRBV30 and TRBJ2-3; 9 positions agree with TRBD2. CDR3 length: 15 residues. Germline assignment: CDR1 GTSNPN and CDR2 SVGIG (reference sequence).